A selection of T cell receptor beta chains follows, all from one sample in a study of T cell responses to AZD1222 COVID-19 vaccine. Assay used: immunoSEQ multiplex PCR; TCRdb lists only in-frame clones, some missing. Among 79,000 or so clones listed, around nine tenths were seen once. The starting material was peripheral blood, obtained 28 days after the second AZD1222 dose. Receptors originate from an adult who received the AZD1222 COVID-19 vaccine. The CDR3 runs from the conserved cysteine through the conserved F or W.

CASSPDRDSTTEAFF | TRBJ1-1 | 15 | TRBV7-2
CSVGFRGNEKLFF | TRBJ1-4 | 13 | TRBV29-1
CSVDGYTF | TRBJ1-2 | 8 | TRBV29-1
CASSPTVMAEQYF | TRBJ2-7 | 13 | TRBV27
CASSLSAGDLDQPQHF | TRBJ1-5 | 16 | TRBV27
CASSLNVNEQFF | TRBJ2-1 | 12 | TRBV12-3/TRBV12-4
CASSAERLGPMNTEAFF | TRBJ1-1 | 17 | TRBV27
CASSLLRGADTQYF | TRBJ2-3 | 14 | TRBV7-8
CASSLQGFGNTIYF | TRBJ1-3 | 14 | TRBV5-1
CASRHEDGEKLFF | TRBJ1-4 | 13 | TRBV12-3/TRBV12-4
CASSQDLGSYEQYF | TRBJ2-7 | 14 | TRBV4-2
CSASGQPPNYGYTF | TRBJ1-2 | 14 | TRBV20-1
CASSPRSGAGELFF | TRBJ2-2 | 14 | TRBV18
CAMPPGQGNAGAMNTEAFF | TRBJ1-1 | 19 | TRBV10-3
CASSIGQVHNEKLFF | TRBJ1-4 | 15 | TRBV9
CASSLQRGTSTDTQYF | TRBJ2-3 | 16 | TRBV5-1
CASFPQGNTEAFF | TRBJ1-1 | 13 | TRBV25-1
CASSLNTRREKLFF | TRBJ1-4 | 14 | TRBV27
CASSPGQGGTQYF | TRBJ2-7 | 13 | TRBV7-3
CASSSDRRGSPLHF | TRBJ1-6 | 14 | TRBV5-4
CASSLWGGSGEKLFF | TRBJ1-4 | 15 | TRBV5-4
CSASGAVSNQPQHF | TRBJ1-5 | 14 | TRBV20-1
CASGKGLASYNEQFF | TRBJ2-1 | 15 | TRBV12-5
CASSELDSNQPQHF | TRBJ1-5 | 14 | TRBV25-1
CASRTSGQGYEQYF | TRBJ2-7 | 14 | TRBV6-5
CASSVDGGGGYTDTQYF | TRBJ2-3 | 17 | TRBV9
CASSSMLAGGSDTQYF | TRBJ2-3 | 16 | TRBV5-1
CASSPYGVDTEAFF | TRBJ1-1 | 14 | TRBV7-2
CASSFRGRGETQYF | TRBJ2-5 | 14 | TRBV27
CASSQGGQGAFTEAFF | TRBJ1-1 | 16 | TRBV4-1
CASSFDQRGNSPLHF | TRBJ1-6 | 15 | TRBV5-1
CASSLEQRGNEKLFF | TRBJ1-4 | 15 | TRBV5-1
CASSGRDRITSGGYNEQFF | TRBJ2-1 | 19 | TRBV6-1
CASSPGTAGANVLTF | TRBJ2-6 | 15 | TRBV28
CASSLDINAGELFF | TRBJ2-2 | 14 | TRBV5-1
CASSESWGIDQFF | TRBJ2-1 | 13 | TRBV6-1
CASSQAMGTGTGVYEQYF | TRBJ2-7 | 18 | TRBV4-3
CASSVWGGPDTQYF | TRBJ2-3 | 14 | TRBV9